What follows are 15 T cell receptor beta chains derived from one specimen sequenced in a study of molecular identifiers for immune sequencing clone quantification. TCRdb itself ran the PCR reads through MiXCR, one entry per CDR3 protein. The table lists more than 550,000 distinct CDR3 sequences, about 25% of them singletons. Sequences were obtained from naive CD8+ T cells from blood, with Jurkat cell RNA spiked in. The subset is: FACS-sorted CD8+CD4-CCR7+CD45RA+ naive T cells. The receptors shown here come from a human donor in good health. Some libraries in this study had Jurkat cell RNA spiked in.

The J gene is TRBJ1-5, the V gene TRBV24-1; TRBD1 matches 7 bases. Germline V gives CDR1 KGHDR, CDR2 SFDVKD. J gave up 9 bases and V 5 bases, and 6 bases lay outside the gene matches. This CDR3 is built from 13 residues. The CDR3 DNA reads TGTGCCACCAGTGTCGGAACAGGGGCGCCCCAGCATTTT. Translation: CATSVGTGAPQHF.

Notes on this clonotype: A much larger clone sits a single nucleotide away, making a read error possible. In DNA form, the CDR3 reads TGCAGTGCTAGGAAGTCCGGACTAGCGGGAGTGAGGCAGTATTTT. It is translated as CSARKSGLAGVRQYF. The J gene is TRBJ2-3, the V gene TRBV20-1; TRBD2 matches 13 bases. CDR1 DFQATT and CDR2 SNEGSKA come from the germline V gene (reference sequence). Germline trimming cut 3 bases from V and 11 bases from J; bases unmatched to any gene: 11. The CDR3 has 15 amino acids.

This clonotype was counted ten times or more. This sequence joins TRBV29-1 and TRBJ2-5, with D tentatively TRBD2 (6 bases). The CDR3 runs 14 residues. Trimming removed 4 bases from V and 2 bases from J, with 14 bases in between. Looked up from germline, CDR1 is SQVTM and CDR2 is ANQGSEA. The DNA of the CDR3 is TGCAGCGTTGTCGGAGCGGGTACTCAAGAGACCCAGTACTTC. It encodes CSVVGAGTQETQYF.

This clonotype was recorded many times. This rearrangement joins TRBV6-6 to TRBJ2-5, with a tentative D call TRBD2 (6 bases). Germline values: CDR1 MNHNY, CDR2 SVGAGI (reference sequence). There are 12 residues in the CDR3. Trimming stripped 9 bases from V and 2 bases from J, with 10 bases between. CDR3 DNA sequence: TGTGCCAGTCTCGGACTACAAGAGACCCAGTACTTC. Translation gives CASLGLQETQYF.

This clonotype was seen ten or more times. The CDR3 bases are TGTGCCAGTAGTCTAGCAGGATCCGGCGGGGAGCTGTTTTTT. Amino acids: CASSLAGSGGELFF. The rearrangement links TRBV19 to TRBJ2-2, with D maybe TRBD2 (5 bases). Germline lookup yields CDR1 LNHDA and CDR2 SQIVND (reference sequence). The V and J ends lost 5 bases and 7 bases respectively, with 14 bases between them. The CDR3 totals 14 residues.

This clonotype occurred once. A read error may explain this, as a much larger clone is one base away. The chain combines TRBV20-1 with TRBJ2-2; the D gene is possibly TRBD2 (5 bases). V lost 3 bases, J lost 5 bases, and 16 bases lay in between. The CDR3 is 15 residues long. Germline-derived CDR1 and CDR2 are DFQATT and SNEGSKA (reference sequence). CDR3 bases: TGCAGTGCTAGTGATAGCAGGAGGCCGACCGGGGAGCTGTTTTTT. Protein product: CSASDSRRPTGELFF.

The table lists this clonotype with a few counts. The chain carries TRBV27 and TRBJ1-1; D unclear. The CDR3 sequence is 14 residues long. Germline CDR1 and CDR2: MNHEY and SMNVEV (reference sequence). Trimming left V 0 bases short and J 5 bases short, with 10 bases between. The CDR3 loop is CASSLSGVLTEAFF. For the CDR3, the DNA is TGTGCCAGCAGTTTATCCGGGGTTTTAACTGAAGCTTTCTTT.

In regard to this clonotype: This clone may be a read error of a much larger clone one base away. This rearrangement joins TRBV7-9 to TRBJ2-7; possibly TRBD1 for D (5 bases). CDR3 size: 13 residues. Germline CDR1 and CDR2: SEHNR and FQNEAQ (reference sequence). The CDR3, as DNA: TGTGCCAGCAGCTTAGTCCAGGGCTACGTGCAGTACTTC. Translating it yields CASSLVQGYVQYF. The complete variable domain, with remaining parts taken from reference TRBV7-9 and TRBJ2-7, reads DTGVSQNPRHKITKRGQNVTFRCDPISEHNRLYWYRQTLGQGPEFLTYFQNEAQLEKSRLLSDRFSAERPKGSFSTLEIQRTEQGDSAMYLCASSLVQGYVQYFGPGTRLTVT.

A few counts support this clonotype. Here the CDR3 reads CASTLRNTEAFF. The CDR3 coding sequence is TGTGCCAGCACCCTTAGGAACACTGAAGCTTTCTTT. This chain connects TRBV12-3 or TRBV12-4 to TRBJ1-1; D unresolved. The CDR3 sequence is 12 residues long. Between the trimmed V and J ends, which lost 7 bases and 1 base, there was a span of 7 bases.

This chain links TRBV27 with TRBJ2-7, with a possible D match to TRBD2 (5 bases). The CDR3 loop spans 12 amino acids. Trimming left V 4 bases short and J 6 bases short, with 10 bases between. Per the germline V gene, CDR1 is MNHEY and CDR2 is SMNVEV (reference sequence). CDR3 region: CASSSTSSEQYF. The DNA of the CDR3 is TGTGCCAGCAGTTCTACTAGTTCCGAGCAGTACTTC.

The V gene is TRBV13, the J gene TRBJ2-1, with D uncertain. The germline V gene has CDR1 PRHDT and CDR2 FYEKMQ (reference sequence). CDR3 length: 16 residues. Trimming left V 5 bases short and J 0 bases short, with 14 bases between. CDR3 in DNA: TGTGCCAGCAGCCCCCCCGGGTCGAGCTCCTACAATGAGCAGTTCTTC. Amino acids: CASSPPGSSSYNEQFF.

This clonotype was picked up a small number of times. It is likely a read error, because the conserved phenylalanine at the end of the CDR3 is missing. V gene TRBV2 combines with J gene TRBJ2-5; D not certain. V was clipped by 3 bases and J by 3 bases, with 14 bases between them. CDR3 size: 15 residues. Per the germline V gene, CDR1 is SNHLY and CDR2 is FYNNEI. In DNA form, the CDR3 reads TGTGCCAGCAGTGAGGTGGACCTGATCAAAGAGACCCAGTACCTC. It yields the protein CASSEVDLIKETQYL.

The chain uses TRBV7-7 and TRBJ2-1; D possibly uses TRBD1 or TRBD2 (6 bases each). Germline CDR1 and CDR2: SSHAT and FNYEAQ (reference sequence). This CDR3 comprises 15 residues. V lost 1 base and J lost 4, with 11 bases in between. CDR3 loop: CASSLDGGAYNEQFF. CDR3 coding DNA: TGTGCCAGCAGCTTAGACGGGGGCGCGTACAATGAGCAGTTCTTC. The full variable domain, with the rest looked up from reference TRBV7-7 and TRBJ2-1, is GAGVSQSPRYKVTKRGQDVTLRCDPISSHATLYWYQQALGQGPEFLTYFNYEAQPDKSGLPSDRFSAERPEGSISTLTIQRTEQRDSAMYRCASSLDGGAYNEQFFGPGTRLTVL.

This clonotype was detected a few times. The rearrangement links TRBV30 to TRBJ1-1; the D gene is possibly TRBD1 (5 bases). This CDR3 is built from 12 residues. V was cut by 5 bases and J by 5 bases, with 12 bases left in between. The germline V gene encodes CDR1 GTSNPN and CDR2 SVGIG (reference sequence). CDR3 sequence reads: CAWGGLGTEAFF. As DNA, the CDR3 is TGTGCCTGGGGGGGTTTAGGGACTGAAGCTTTCTTT.

This clonotype has a count of ten or more. This chain joins TRBV30 and TRBJ2-7; 12 bases match TRBD2. V lost 1 base and J lost 2; bases outside the gene matches: 3. The CDR3 extends over 15 amino acids. Germline CDR1 and CDR2: GTSNPN and SVGIG (reference sequence). CDR3 nucleotides: TGTGCCTGGAGTGGCCTAGCGGGGGGGCCCTACGAGCAGTACTTC. This gives the protein CAWSGLAGGPYEQYF.